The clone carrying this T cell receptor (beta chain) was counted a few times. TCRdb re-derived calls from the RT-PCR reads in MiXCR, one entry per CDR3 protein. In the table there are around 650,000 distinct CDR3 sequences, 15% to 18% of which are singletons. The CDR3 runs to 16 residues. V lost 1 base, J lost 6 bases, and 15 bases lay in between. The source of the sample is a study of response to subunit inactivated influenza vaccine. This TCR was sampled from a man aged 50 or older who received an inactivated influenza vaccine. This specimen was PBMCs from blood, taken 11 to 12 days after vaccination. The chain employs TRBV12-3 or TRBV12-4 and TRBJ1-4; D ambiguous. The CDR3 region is CASSLEGVVGDEKLFF. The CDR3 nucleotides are TGTGCCAGCAGTTTAGAGGGCGTGGTGGGAGATGAAAAACTGTTTTTT.